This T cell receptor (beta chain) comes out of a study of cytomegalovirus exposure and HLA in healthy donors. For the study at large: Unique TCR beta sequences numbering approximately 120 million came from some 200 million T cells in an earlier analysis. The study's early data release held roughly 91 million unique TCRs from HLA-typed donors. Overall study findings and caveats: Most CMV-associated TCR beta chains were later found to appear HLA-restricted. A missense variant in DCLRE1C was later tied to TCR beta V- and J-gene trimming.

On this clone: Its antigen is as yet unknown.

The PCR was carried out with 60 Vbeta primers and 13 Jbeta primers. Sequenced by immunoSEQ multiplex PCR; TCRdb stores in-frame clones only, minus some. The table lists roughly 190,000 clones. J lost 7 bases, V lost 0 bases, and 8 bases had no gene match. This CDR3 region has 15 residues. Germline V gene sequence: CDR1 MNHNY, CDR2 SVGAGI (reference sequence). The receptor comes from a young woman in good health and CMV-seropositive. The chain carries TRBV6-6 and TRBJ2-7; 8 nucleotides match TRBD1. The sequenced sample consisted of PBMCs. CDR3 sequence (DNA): TGTGCCAGCAGTTACTCGAATTCAGGGGGCGAAGAGCAGTACTTC. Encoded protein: CASSYSNSGGEEQYF.